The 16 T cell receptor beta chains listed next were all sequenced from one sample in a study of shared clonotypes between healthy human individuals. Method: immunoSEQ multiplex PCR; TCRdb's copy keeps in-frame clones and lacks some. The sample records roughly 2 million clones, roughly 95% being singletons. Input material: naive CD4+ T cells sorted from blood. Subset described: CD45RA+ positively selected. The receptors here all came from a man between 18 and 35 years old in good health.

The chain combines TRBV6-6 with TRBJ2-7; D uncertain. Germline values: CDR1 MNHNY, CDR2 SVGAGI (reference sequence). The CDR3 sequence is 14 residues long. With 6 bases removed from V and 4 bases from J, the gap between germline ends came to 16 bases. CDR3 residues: CASRNPGTGYEQYF. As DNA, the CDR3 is TGTGCCAGCAGAAACCCGGGCACGGGTTACGAGCAGTACTTC.

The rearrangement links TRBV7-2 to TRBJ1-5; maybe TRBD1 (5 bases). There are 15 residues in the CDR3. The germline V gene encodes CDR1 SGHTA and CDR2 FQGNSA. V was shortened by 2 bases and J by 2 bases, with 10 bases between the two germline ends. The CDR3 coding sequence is TGTGCCAGCAGCTTACATCGGGGGGGCAATCAGCCCCAGCATTTT. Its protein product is CASSLHRGGNQPQHF.

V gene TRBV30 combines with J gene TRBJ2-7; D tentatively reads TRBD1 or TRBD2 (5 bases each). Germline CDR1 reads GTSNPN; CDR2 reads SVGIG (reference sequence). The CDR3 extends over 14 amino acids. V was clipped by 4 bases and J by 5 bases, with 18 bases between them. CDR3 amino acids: CAWTPPGRRNEQYF. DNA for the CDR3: TGTGCCTGGACCCCACCGGGACGGAGAAACGAGCAGTACTTC.

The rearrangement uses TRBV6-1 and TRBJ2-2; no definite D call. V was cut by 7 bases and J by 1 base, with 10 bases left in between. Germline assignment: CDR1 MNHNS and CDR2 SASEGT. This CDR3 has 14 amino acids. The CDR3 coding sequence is TGTGCCAGCAACTTACCAATGAACACCGGGGAGCTGTTTTTT. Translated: CASNLPMNTGELFF.

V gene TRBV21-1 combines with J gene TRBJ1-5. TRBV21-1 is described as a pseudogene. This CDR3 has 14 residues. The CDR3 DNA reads TGTGCCAGCAGCAAAAAGGAGATAAATCCGCCCCAGCATTTT. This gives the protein CASSKKEINPPQHF.

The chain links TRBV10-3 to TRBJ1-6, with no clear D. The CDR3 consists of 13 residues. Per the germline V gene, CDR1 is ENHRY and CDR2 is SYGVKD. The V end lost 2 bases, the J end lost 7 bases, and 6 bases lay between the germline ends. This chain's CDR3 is CAISEGRNSPLHF. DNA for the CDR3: TGTGCCATCAGTGAGGGGCGGAATTCACCCCTCCACTTT.

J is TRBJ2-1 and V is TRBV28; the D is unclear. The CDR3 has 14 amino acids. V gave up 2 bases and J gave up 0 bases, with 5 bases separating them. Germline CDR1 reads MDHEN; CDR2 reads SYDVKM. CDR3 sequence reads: CASSLQASYNEQFF. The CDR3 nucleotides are TGTGCCAGCAGTTTACAAGCCTCCTACAATGAGCAGTTCTTC.

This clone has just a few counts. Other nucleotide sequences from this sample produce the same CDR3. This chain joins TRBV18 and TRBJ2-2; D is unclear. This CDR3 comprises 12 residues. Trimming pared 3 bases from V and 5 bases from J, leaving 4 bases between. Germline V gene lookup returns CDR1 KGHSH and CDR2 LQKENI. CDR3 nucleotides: TGTGCCAGCTCACCTGGTACCGGGGAGCTGTTTTTT. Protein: CASSPGTGELFF.

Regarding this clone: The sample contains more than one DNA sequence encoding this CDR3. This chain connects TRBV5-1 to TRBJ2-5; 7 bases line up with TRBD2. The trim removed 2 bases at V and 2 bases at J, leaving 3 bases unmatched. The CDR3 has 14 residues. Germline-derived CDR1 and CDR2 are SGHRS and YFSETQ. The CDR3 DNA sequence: TGCGCCAGCAGCTTTGGAGCGGGGCAAGAGACCCAGTACTTC. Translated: CASSFGAGQETQYF. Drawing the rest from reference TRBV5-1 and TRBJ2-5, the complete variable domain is KAGVTQTPRYLIKTRGQQVTLSCSPISGHRSVSWYQQTPGQGLQFLFEYFSETQRNKGNFPGRFSGRQFSNSRSEMNVSTLELGDSALYLCASSFGAGQETQYFGPGTRLLVL.

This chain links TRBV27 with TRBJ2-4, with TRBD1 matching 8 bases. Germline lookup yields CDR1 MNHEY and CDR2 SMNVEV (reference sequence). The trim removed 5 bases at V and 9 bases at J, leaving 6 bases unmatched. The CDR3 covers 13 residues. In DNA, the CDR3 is TGTGCCAGCAGTCGGACAGGGTCGGGCATTCAGTACTTC. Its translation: CASSRTGSGIQYF.

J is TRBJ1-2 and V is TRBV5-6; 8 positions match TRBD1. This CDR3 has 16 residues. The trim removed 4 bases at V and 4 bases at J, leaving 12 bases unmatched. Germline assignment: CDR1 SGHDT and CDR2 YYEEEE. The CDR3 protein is CASSSTRTGNLYGYTF. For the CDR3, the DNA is TGTGCCAGCAGCAGCACCCGGACAGGGAACCTCTATGGCTACACCTTC.

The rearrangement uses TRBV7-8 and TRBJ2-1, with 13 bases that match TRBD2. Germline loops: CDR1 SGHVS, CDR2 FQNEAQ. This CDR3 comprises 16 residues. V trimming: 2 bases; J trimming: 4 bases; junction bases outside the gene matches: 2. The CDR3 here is CASSLRGLAGYNEQFF. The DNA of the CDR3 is TGTGCCAGCAGCTTAAGGGGACTAGCGGGGTACAATGAGCAGTTCTTC.

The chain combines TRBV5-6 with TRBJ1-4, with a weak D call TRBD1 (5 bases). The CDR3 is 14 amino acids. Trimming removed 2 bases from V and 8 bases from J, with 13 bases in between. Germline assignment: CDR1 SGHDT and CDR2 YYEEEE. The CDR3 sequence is CASSFGLAGEKLFF. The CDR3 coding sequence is TGTGCCAGCAGCTTTGGATTAGCAGGGGAAAAACTGTTTTTT. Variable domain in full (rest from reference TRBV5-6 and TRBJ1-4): DAGVTQSPTHLIKTRGQQVTLRCSPKSGHDTVSWYQQALGQGPQFIFQYYEEEERQRGNFPDRFSGHQFPNYSSELNVNALLLGDSALYLCASSFGLAGEKLFFGSGTQLSVL.

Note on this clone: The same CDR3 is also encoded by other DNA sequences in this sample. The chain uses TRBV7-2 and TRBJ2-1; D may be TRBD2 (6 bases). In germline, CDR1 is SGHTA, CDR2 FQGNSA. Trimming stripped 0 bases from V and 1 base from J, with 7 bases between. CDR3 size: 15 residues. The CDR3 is CASSLARGSYNEQFF. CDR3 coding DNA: TGTGCCAGCAGCTTAGCGCGGGGATCCTACAATGAGCAGTTCTTC.

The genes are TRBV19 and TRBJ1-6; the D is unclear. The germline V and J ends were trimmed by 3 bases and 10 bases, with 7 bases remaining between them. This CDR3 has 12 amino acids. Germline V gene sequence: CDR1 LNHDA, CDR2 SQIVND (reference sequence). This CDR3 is CASSIGESPLHF. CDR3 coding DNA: TGTGCCAGTAGTATCGGAGAATCACCCCTCCACTTT.

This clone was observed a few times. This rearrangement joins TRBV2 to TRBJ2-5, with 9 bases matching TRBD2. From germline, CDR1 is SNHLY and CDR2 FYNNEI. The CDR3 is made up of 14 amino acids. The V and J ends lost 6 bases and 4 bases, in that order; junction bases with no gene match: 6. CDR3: CASSNSGLAETQYF. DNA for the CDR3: TGTGCCAGCAGCAACTCGGGACTAGCAGAGACCCAGTACTTC.